This T cell receptor (beta chain) was recorded in a study of response to subunit inactivated influenza vaccine. A word on this clonotype: Its antigen is currently unknown.

TCRdb passed the RT-PCR reads through MiXCR, listing each CDR3 protein once. This table holds over 300,000 distinct CDR3 sequences, roughly 22% found once. The V gene's germline CDR1 is SGHTA and CDR2 FQGNSA. V was trimmed by 5 bases and J by 0 bases, leaving 8 bases between them. The CDR3 spans 14 residues. General study findings and limits: Few new T cells, the authors suggested, are recruited by each seasonal influenza vaccination.

The rearrangement uses TRBV7-2 and TRBJ2-1; D is possibly TRBD2 (6 bases). The sequencing used PBMCs from blood, collected about 19 months after vaccination. This TCR came from a man aged 45-69 years who received an inactivated influenza vaccine. The CDR3 nucleotides are TGTGCCAGCAGCCGCGGGGACTCCTACAATGAGCAGTTCTTC. Its protein product is CASSRGDSYNEQFF.